This entry describes one T cell receptor (beta chain). The source of the sample is a study of T cells after somatic rescue of genetic block. This CDR3 spans 18 amino acids. The data were produced by immunoSEQ multiplex PCR, yet TCRdb's version contains in-frame clones alone and is incomplete. The data show 85,000 to 90,000 clones, about 90% seen once. V and J are TRBV21-1 and TRBJ2-1; the tabulated D call, TRBD2, remains unverified against the DNA. TRBV21-1 is labeled a pseudogene. Sequencing input: peripheral blood mononuclear cells (PBMCs). The sequence was collected from a woman between 18 and 29 years old. The CDR3 region has the DNA TGTGCCAGCAGCAAAGACCTACCACTAGCGGGAGGGTTCGATGAGCAGTTCTTC. Protein: CASSKDLPLAGGFDEQFF.